Listed below are T cell receptor beta chains from one sample, sequenced in a study of cytomegalovirus exposure and HLA in healthy donors. Method: immunoSEQ multiplex PCR; TCRdb's copy keeps in-frame clones and lacks some. The data hold some 97,000 clones, with approximately 81% observed a single time. The sequenced sample consisted of PBMCs. Receptors were obtained from a male donor in good health and CMV-seropositive. Each CDR3 is given with its conserved first and last residue. The D gene is left open where the match is weak. Some rows have no size entry. The others give once, few or many, or a class for an expanded clone.

>TRBJ2-7|.|.|TRBV5-6
CASSLGWTEGGYEQYF
TGTGCCAGCAGCCTGGGATGGACAGAAGGTGGCTACGAGCAGTACTTC
>TRBJ1-5|.|TRBD1|TRBV7-2
CASSSTGGRGQPQHF
TGTGCCAGCAGCTCCACAGGGGGCAGAGGTCAGCCCCAGCATTTT
>TRBJ1-1|.|.|TRBV6-5
CASSWGGATEAFF
TGTGCCAGCTCCTGGGGGGGTGCCACTGAAGCTTTCTTT
>TRBJ1-2|.|TRBD1|TRBV5-1
CASSPGQGYGYTF
TGCGCCAGCAGCCCCGGACAGGGCTATGGCTACACCTTC
>TRBJ2-7|.|.|TRBV15
CATSRARASYEQYF
TGTGCCACCAGCAGAGCCAGGGCCTCCTACGAGCAGTACTTC
>TRBJ2-5|.|TRBD2|TRBV5-6
CASSLMSGGQETQYF
TGTGCCAGCAGCTTGATGAGCGGGGGCCAAGAGACCCAGTACTTC
>TRBJ2-1|once|TRBD2|TRBV7-8
CASSPSGGLYNEQFF
TGTGCCAGCAGCCCTAGCGGGGGACTTTACAATGAGCAGTTCTTC
>TRBJ2-7|.|.|TRBV11-2
CASSTLRVGPYEQYF
TGTGCCAGCAGTACCCTCAGGGTAGGGCCCTACGAGCAGTACTTC
>TRBJ2-1|.|TRBD1|TRBV5-1
CASSPGTGEGEQFF
TGCGCCAGCAGCCCGGGGACAGGGGAAGGTGAGCAGTTCTTC
>TRBJ2-1|.|TRBD1|TRBV30
CAWSGVRDRVSVEQFF
TGTGCCTGGAGTGGGGTGAGGGACAGGGTGTCGGTTGAGCAGTTCTTC